This T cell receptor (beta chain) is drawn from a study of T cells of healthy individuals. TCRdb analysed the 5' RACE reads with MiXCR anew, one entry per CDR3 protein. Here the sample spans tens of thousands of distinct CDR3 sequences, roughly 14% being singletons. On this clonotype: An end of the junction differs from the germline gene, which may be a read error.

This CDR3 is 16 amino acids long. From germline, CDR1 is GTSNPN and CDR2 SVGIG (reference sequence). The gene calls are TRBV30 and TRBJ2-3; 12 nucleotides match TRBD2. This TCR came from a human donor in good health. The CDR3 nucleotides read TGTGCATGGAGTATTCCGACTAGCGGGAGCATAGATACGCAGTATTTT. Protein sequence: CAWSIPTSGSIDTQYF.